The 27 T cell receptor beta chains presented below share a single source sample, sequenced in a study of human T cells and chemical hapten exposure. TCRdb recomputed calls from the RACE reads with MiXCR, one row per CDR3 protein. Among 300,000 to 350,000 distinct CDR3 sequences listed, approximately 6.3% were seen once. Described time point: patch test 1, 2 weeks after DPC sensitization. Treatment given: therapeutic diphenylcyclopropenone sensitization with weekly scalp DPC. Material: whole blood, obtained in connection with sensitization to the hapten diphenylcyclopropenone (DPC). The receptors derive from a woman aged 18-35 years with alopecia areata. Some clones in this sample may be carry-over from other donors' samples.

A word on this clonotype: The junction departs from germline at one end; a sequencing error may be responsible. The chain has TRBV20-1 and TRBJ1-5; no firm D call. Germline CDR1 reads DFQATT; CDR2 reads SNEGSKA (reference sequence). This CDR3 comprises 13 residues. The CDR3 loop reads CSARAPANQPQHF. CDR3 DNA: TGCAGCGCTAGAGCTCCGGCCAATCAGCCCCAGCATTTT.

This clonotype was recorded at least ten times. CDR3 nucleotide sequence: TGTGCCAGCAGTTACCTACAGGGTCAAGTTACAGAAGCTTTCTTT. Translated: CASSYLQGQVTEAFF. The rearrangement uses TRBV6-2 or TRBV6-3 and TRBJ1-1; TRBD1 might be the D (6 bases). The V end lost 2 bases, the J end lost 8 bases, and 18 bases lay between the germline ends. The germline gives CDR1 MNHEY, CDR2 SVGEGT. This CDR3 is built from 15 residues.

This chain uses TRBV2 with TRBJ1-5, with a tentative D call TRBD1 (5 bases). Germline lookup yields CDR1 SNHLY and CDR2 FYNNEI. Trimming pared 3 bases from V and 5 bases from J, leaving 14 bases between. The CDR3 contains 15 residues. CDR3 nucleotide sequence: TGTGCCAGCAGTGACGGAGAAGGGGTGGATCAGCCCCAGCATTTT. Its protein is CASSDGEGVDQPQHF.

This clonotype was seen only a few times. The chain joins TRBV20-1 to TRBJ1-1, with 10 bases lining up with TRBD1. V lost 5 bases and J lost 4; bases outside the gene matches: 13. The CDR3 extends over 16 amino acids. Germline loops: CDR1 DFQATT, CDR2 SNEGSKA (reference sequence). The CDR3 DNA reads TGCAGTGCTGCTGATGGACAGGGGGTAGTGGGCACTGAAGCTTTCTTT. Protein: CSAADGQGVVGTEAFF.

This clonotype was picked up many times. The J gene is TRBJ2-7, the V gene TRBV7-9, with 12 bases fitting TRBD1. Losses at the gene ends were 5 bases for V and 4 bases for J; bases not matched to a gene: 9. The CDR3 runs 16 residues. Germline lookup yields CDR1 SEHNR and CDR2 FQNEAQ (reference sequence). CDR3 sequence: CASSIPGQGAVYEQYF. The CDR3 DNA follows: TGTGCCAGCAGCATACCGGGACAGGGGGCGGTGTACGAGCAGTACTTC.

This clonotype appeared a few times. The chain carries TRBV27 and TRBJ1-5; 9 bases match TRBD1. With V trimmed by 4 bases and J by 0 bases, 7 bases remained unmatched. Germline CDR1 MNHEY, CDR2 SMNVEV (reference sequence). The CDR3 runs to 17 residues. CDR3 protein: CASSWTGAVYSNQPQHF. Written as DNA, the CDR3 is TGTGCCAGCAGTTGGACAGGGGCGGTTTATAGCAATCAGCCCCAGCATTTT.

This clonotype showed up many times. V gene TRBV6-2 or TRBV6-3 combines with J gene TRBJ2-2; 7 bases agree with TRBD1. There are 14 residues in the CDR3. With 4 bases clipped from V and 6 bases from J, the junction kept 5 bases outside the gene matches. In germline, CDR1 is MNHEY, CDR2 SVGEGT. The CDR3 here is CASSSTGMAGELFF. CDR3 bases: TGTGCCAGCAGTTCGACAGGGATGGCCGGGGAGCTGTTTTTT.

This clonotype was counted ten times or more. The chain uses TRBV4-3 and TRBJ1-4, with D hard to call. Germline loops: CDR1 LGHNA, CDR2 YSLEER. This CDR3 is built from 16 residues. Trimming stripped 0 bases from V and 12 bases from J, with 20 bases between. This chain's CDR3 is CASSQEAGLNGVELFF. The DNA for the CDR3 is TGCGCCAGCAGCCAAGAGGCAGGCCTGAACGGGGTGGAACTGTTTTTT.

V is TRBV20-1 and J is TRBJ1-4; D is perhaps TRBD1 (5 bases). This CDR3 has 13 residues. The V gene's germline CDR1 is DFQATT and CDR2 SNEGSKA (reference sequence). V was pared by 6 bases and J by 8 bases, with 16 bases between. CDR3 residues: CSALQGRAEKLFF. The CDR3 DNA reads as TGCAGTGCACTTCAGGGCAGGGCAGAAAAACTGTTTTTT.

The chain recombines TRBV12-3 or TRBV12-4 with TRBJ2-7, with D perhaps matching TRBD2 (5 bases). V lost 6 bases and J lost 3, with 15 bases in between. This CDR3 has 14 amino acids. CDR3 bases: TGTGCCAGCAGCTATAGAATGAGCGGCTACGAGCAGTACTTC. Translating it yields CASSYRMSGYEQYF.

This clonotype was counted a few times. The V gene is TRBV5-5, the J gene TRBJ1-1, with a possible D match to TRBD1 (6 bases). Trimming left V 0 bases short and J 1 base short, with 13 bases between. There are 16 residues in the CDR3. Germline V lookup: CDR1 SGHKS, CDR2 YYEKEE (reference sequence). The CDR3 protein is CASSLGLGTPNTEAFF. CDR3 coding DNA: TGTGCCAGCAGCTTGGGTTTGGGGACACCGAACACTGAAGCTTTCTTT.

J is TRBJ1-1 and V is TRBV27; unclear D gene. Germline CDR1 is MNHEY and CDR2 is SMNVEV (reference sequence). The V end lost 8 bases, the J end lost 3 bases, and 10 bases lay between the germline ends. CDR3 length equals 12 residues. The CDR3 DNA follows: TGTGCCAGCTACGGAGGCTACACTGAAGCTTTCTTT. Encoded protein: CASYGGYTEAFF.

The chain carries TRBV5-5 and TRBJ2-4, with 10 nucleotides matching TRBD1. The CDR3 totals 17 residues. Germline V lookup: CDR1 SGHKS, CDR2 YYEKEE (reference sequence). Germline trimming cut 1 base from V and 6 bases from J; bases unmatched to any gene: 10. The CDR3 DNA reads as TGTGCCAGCAGCTTGAATCGACAGGGGGCGAGACGAAACATTCAGTACTTC. Protein product: CASSLNRQGARRNIQYF.

This clonotype has a handful of counts. This chain uses TRBV4-3 with TRBJ2-5; a weak D match, TRBD1 (6 bases). The CDR3 covers 18 residues. CDR1 and CDR2 from the germline V gene are LGHNA and YSLEER. V shed 0 bases and J shed 2 bases, with 19 bases lying between them. The CDR3 nucleotides read TGCGCCAGCAGCCAAGATGTGGTCCGCAGGGGCCGTCAAGAGACCCAGTACTTC. The encoded protein is CASSQDVVRRGRQETQYF.

This clonotype was picked up a small number of times. This sequence joins TRBV4-1 and TRBJ2-5; no firm D call. The CDR3 extends over 16 amino acids. The V and J ends lost 6 bases and 6 bases respectively, with 23 bases between them. Germline V gene sequence: CDR1 MGHRA, CDR2 YSYEKL. CDR3 sequence (DNA): TGCGCCAGCAGACCCGACATATCACAGAACGTAAAGACCCAGTACTTC. Amino acid sequence: CASRPDISQNVKTQYF.

This clonotype was detected many times. This rearrangement joins TRBV7-2 to TRBJ1-1; no firm D call. Germline V gene sequence: CDR1 SGHTA, CDR2 FQGNSA. V lost 1 base, J lost 2 bases, and 8 bases lay in between. The CDR3 sequence is 14 residues long. CDR3 sequence: CASSLVAANTEAFF. In DNA form, the CDR3 reads TGTGCCAGCAGCTTAGTCGCAGCTAACACTGAAGCTTTCTTT. The complete variable domain, with remaining parts taken from reference TRBV7-2 and TRBJ1-1, reads GAGVSQSPSNKVTEKGKDVELRCDPISGHTALYWYRQSLGQGLEFLIYFQGNSAPDKSGLPSDRFSAERTGGSVSTLTIQRTQQEDSAVYLCASSLVAANTEAFFGQGTRLTVV.

The V call is TRBV24-1, the J call TRBJ2-1; the match to TRBD1 covers 7 bases. J lost 7 bases, V lost 2 bases, and 4 bases had no gene match. Looked up from germline, CDR1 is KGHDR and CDR2 is SFDVKD. The CDR3 totals 14 residues. In DNA form, the CDR3 reads TGTGCCACCAGTGATTCGACAGGGAAGAATGAGCAGTTCTTC. The encoded protein is CATSDSTGKNEQFF.

This clonotype has just a few counts. The chain uses TRBV7-8 and TRBJ2-1; the D gene could be TRBD1 or TRBD2 (6 bases each). The CDR3 is 12 residues long. Between the trimmed V and J ends, which lost 3 bases and 8 bases, there was a span of 8 bases. The germline CDR1 and CDR2 sequences are SGHVS and FQNEAQ. CDR3 loop: CASSFRGDEQFF. The CDR3 region has the DNA TGTGCCAGCAGCTTTAGGGGGGATGAGCAGTTCTTC.

A few counts support this clonotype. This sequence joins TRBV6-5 and TRBJ1-3, with D maybe TRBD1 (6 bases). With 7 bases removed from V and 3 bases from J, the gap between germline ends came to 10 bases. The CDR3 is 13 amino acids. Germline V lookup: CDR1 MNHEY, CDR2 SVGAGI. CDR3 protein: CASTGDDGNTIYF. The CDR3 bases are TGTGCCAGCACAGGGGATGATGGAAACACCATATATTTT.

The sample holds a few counts of this clonotype. The genes are TRBV6-6 and TRBJ2-7; no clear D gene. Trimming pared 7 bases from V and 5 bases from J, leaving 18 bases between. CDR1 is MNHNY, CDR2 SVGAGI, per germline (reference sequence). CDR3 length: 14 residues. CDR3 sequence (DNA): TGTGCCAGCAACGGGCCCAGATCGTTCGACGAGCAGTACTTC. This encodes CASNGPRSFDEQYF.

V and J are TRBV3-1 and TRBJ2-1; tentative D call: TRBD1 (5 bases). Trimming stripped 1 base from V and 3 bases from J, with 7 bases between. The germline V gene has CDR1 LGHDT and CDR2 YNNKEL (reference sequence). This CDR3 region has 14 residues. CDR3 nucleotides: TGTGCCAGCAGCCAAGTACAGGACTACAATGAGCAGTTCTTC. Translation gives CASSQVQDYNEQFF.

This clonotype was counted at least ten times. The V call is TRBV18, the J call TRBJ2-5, with D possibly TRBD1 on 6 matching bases. Deletions cut 3 bases from V and 5 bases from J, with 10 bases between. CDR1 is KGHSH and CDR2 is LQKENI in the germline V gene. The CDR3 has 13 amino acids. The CDR3 DNA follows: TGTGCCAGCTCACCCCCAGGGGACGAGACCCAGTACTTC. Translation: CASSPPGDETQYF.

The table lists this clonotype with many counts. The chain carries TRBV6-5 and TRBJ1-6, with D hard to call. The length of the CDR3 is 15 residues. Germline V gives CDR1 MNHEY, CDR2 SVGAGI. V was pared by 2 bases and J by 6 bases, with 11 bases between. CDR3 loop: CASSYTQVLNSPLHF. The CDR3 DNA reads as TGTGCCAGCAGTTACACCCAGGTGCTTAATTCACCCCTCCACTTT.

The rearrangement joins TRBV12-3 or TRBV12-4 to TRBJ2-4, with D unresolved. The CDR3 totals 11 residues. Trimming cost V 5 bases and J 9 bases, with 8 bases left between them. The CDR3 coding sequence is TGTGCCAGCAGTCCCGTCGGCATTCAGTACTTC. Translation: CASSPVGIQYF.

This clonotype was seen at least ten times. This rearrangement joins TRBV6-5 to TRBJ2-2; 9 bases match TRBD2. The CDR3 consists of 15 residues. Germline trimming cut 2 bases from V and 5 bases from J; bases unmatched to any gene: 3. The germline gives CDR1 MNHEY, CDR2 SVGAGI. CDR3 region: CASSYERGVTGELFF. The CDR3 DNA sequence: TGTGCCAGCAGTTACGAGCGGGGGGTAACCGGGGAGCTGTTTTTT.

The genes are TRBV15 and TRBJ1-6; D is ambiguous. The CDR3 contains 13 residues. Germline CDR1 is LNHNV and CDR2 is YYDKDF (reference sequence). Trimming took off 0 bases at V and 10 bases at J, with 7 bases between the two ends. The CDR3 protein is CATSRDGPSPLHF. CDR3 sequence (DNA): TGTGCCACCAGCAGAGATGGGCCATCACCCCTCCACTTT.

This clonotype was recorded at least ten times. The chain joins TRBV5-1 to TRBJ2-3, with D hard to call. Trimming took 4 bases from V and 4 from J, leaving 10 bases between them. Per germline, CDR1 SGHRS and CDR2 YFSETQ. The length of the CDR3 is 13 residues. This CDR3 reads CASSGNGPDTQYF. CDR3 bases: TGCGCCAGCAGCGGCAATGGTCCAGATACGCAGTATTTT.